One T cell receptor (beta chain) is described in this entry. Its antigen is as yet unknown. A much larger clone lies one base from this, so it may be a read error. The data stem from a study of T cells in Graves' hyperthyroidism and ophthalmopathy. General study results and limits: Most thyroid-expanded clonotypes above 0.001 were also found in blood.

Researchers amplified the TCR beta CDR3 regions from RNA transcripts. The HTBI primer set was used in a first-round RT-PCR of the TCR CDR3. MiXCR, applied by TCRdb to the multiplex PCR reads, yields one record per CDR3 protein. The sample contains about 690,000 distinct CDR3 sequences, roughly 17% of which appear only once. Per the germline V gene, CDR1 is SQVTM and CDR2 is ANQGSEA. This CDR3 has 12 residues. The TCR was taken from a man aged 50 or older with Graves' hyperthyroidism. The sample taken for sequencing was blood. The V call is TRBV29-1, the J call TRBJ2-5; TRBD2 matches 7 bases. The CDR3 nucleotides are TGCAGCGTGACTCCTAGCGGAGAGGCCCAGTACTTC. Translation gives CSVTPSGEAQYF.